This is a list of T cell receptor beta chains from one sample in a study of blood T cell repertoires in COVID-19. Sequenced by immunoSEQ multiplex PCR; TCRdb stores in-frame clones only, minus some. The data show roughly 190,000 clones, with less than 95% seen just once and roughly 0.7% held by the top ten. Material: peripheral blood. These receptors came from a man under 40 with COVID-19, enrolled during active disease. The CDR3 runs from the conserved cysteine through the conserved F or W. D genes are given only for firm matches. Clone size, where shown, is once, few, many, or a class for clones that have expanded.

j_call,d_call,v_call,cdr3_length,clone_size,cdr3_aa,cdr3_nt
TRBJ2-7,TRBD1,TRBV7-9,15,.,CASSDTGTGSAEQYF,TGTGCCAGCAGCGACACCGGGACAGGGAGCGCCGAGCAGTACTTC
TRBJ1-1,.,TRBV11-2,14,.,CASSRSIPYTEAFF,TGTGCCAGCAGCCGCAGTATTCCCTACACTGAAGCTTTCTTT
TRBJ1-3,TRBD1,TRBV20-1,19,.,CSASAPPGQGQSSGNTIYF,TGCAGTGCTAGTGCCCCCCCGGGACAGGGACAGAGCTCTGGAAACACCATATATTTT
TRBJ2-1,TRBD2,TRBV11-2,17,.,CASSLVKGLERSREQFF,TGTGCCAGCAGCTTAGTGAAAGGACTAGAAAGGAGTAGGGAGCAGTTCTTC
TRBJ1-1,TRBD1,TRBV19,16,.,CASSSTGEWAATEAFF,TGTGCCAGTAGTTCGACAGGGGAGTGGGCTGCCACTGAAGCTTTCTTT
TRBJ1-6,TRBD1,TRBV30,14,.,CAWSAGQGNSPLHF,TGTGCCTGGAGTGCGGGACAGGGAAATTCACCCCTCCACTTT
TRBJ2-5,TRBD2,TRBV29-1,15,once,CSVAGSGGGQETQYF,TGCAGCGTTGCGGGGAGCGGGGGGGGTCAAGAGACCCAGTACTTC
TRBJ1-1,TRBD1,TRBV7-9,19,.,CASSLAWGIRQGRKTEAFF,TGTGCCAGCAGCTTAGCGTGGGGGATACGACAGGGGAGAAAGACTGAAGCTTTCTTT
TRBJ2-7,.,TRBV6-6,13,.,CASGAGFIGEQYF,TGTGCCAGCGGGGCAGGGTTTATAGGCGAGCAGTACTTC
TRBJ2-7,.,TRBV3-1/TRBV3-2,14,.,CASSPSLGGAPQYF,TGTGCCAGCAGCCCCTCGTTGGGAGGAGCTCCTCAGTACTTC
TRBJ2-7,TRBD1,TRBV6-5,14,.,CASAAGTGGYEQYF,TGTGCCAGCGCCGCCGGGACAGGGGGCTACGAGCAGTACTTC
TRBJ1-1,.,TRBV11-3,13,.,CASSLERYTEAFF,TGTGCCAGCAGCTTAGAACGGTACACTGAAGCTTTCTTT
TRBJ1-2,TRBD1,TRBV4-1,15,.,CASSQTDRVNYGYTF,TGCGCCAGCAGCCAGACGGACAGGGTCAACTATGGCTACACCTTC
TRBJ1-6,TRBD1,TRBV5-4,15,.,CASSDRGRRDSPLHF,TGTGCCAGCAGCGACAGGGGGCGGAGGGATTCACCCCTCCACTTT
TRBJ1-5,.,TRBV30,13,.,CAWSPGGPRPQHF,TGTGCCTGGAGTCCCGGCGGTCCACGGCCCCAGCATTTT
TRBJ1-2,TRBD1,TRBV24-1,14,few,CATSDRQGNYGYTF,TGTGCCACCAGTGATAGACAGGGGAACTATGGCTACACCTTC
TRBJ1-6,.,TRBV3-1/TRBV3-2,17,once,CASSHAPDSRYNSPLHF,TGTGCCAGCAGCCACGCCCCGGACAGCAGGTATAATTCACCCCTCCACTTT
TRBJ2-7,TRBD1,TRBV6-1,14,once,CASSEGTGSYEQYF,TGTGCCAGCAGTGAAGGGACAGGTTCCTACGAGCAGTACTTC
TRBJ1-3,.,TRBV4-1,16,.,CASSQEQSLSGNTIYF,TGCGCCAGCAGCCAAGAACAGTCTTTGTCTGGAAACACCATATATTTT
TRBJ1-3,.,TRBV13,17,.,CASSWGRRGYSGNTIYF,TGTGCCAGCAGCTGGGGACGCAGGGGATACTCTGGAAACACCATATATTTT
TRBJ2-2,TRBD1,TRBV7-3,15,.,CASSPRTGNTGELFF,TGTGCCAGCAGCCCCCGGACAGGAAACACCGGGGAGCTGTTTTTT
TRBJ1-1,.,TRBV9,13,.,CASGLGGNTEAFF,TGTGCCAGCGGCCTCGGGGGGAACACTGAAGCTTTCTTT
TRBJ1-2,.,TRBV4-1,16,once,CASSQDRDIPSYGYTF,TGCGCCAGCAGCCAAGATCGCGACATTCCTTCCTATGGCTACACCTTC
TRBJ1-2,TRBD1,TRBV6-5,15,.,CASSYSPQGLYGYTF,TGTGCCAGCAGTTACTCCCCACAGGGGCTCTATGGCTACACCTTC
TRBJ1-2,TRBD1,TRBV9,15,.,CASSVQTGVIHGYTF,TGTGCCAGCAGCGTCCAAACAGGGGTGATACATGGCTACACCTTC
TRBJ2-5,.,TRBV5-1,13,.,CASSPFGSETQYF,TGCGCCAGCAGCCCCTTCGGGTCGGAGACCCAGTACTTC
TRBJ1-5,.,TRBV19,13,.,CASSGTRNQPQHF,TGTGCCAGTAGCGGGACTAGGAATCAGCCCCAGCATTTT
TRBJ2-1,TRBD1,TRBV7-3,15,.,CASSLTRTGVNEQFF,TGTGCCAGCAGCTTAACGAGGACAGGGGTCAATGAGCAGTTCTTC
TRBJ1-6,.,TRBV13,16,once,CASSLGTAGGQSPLHF,TGTGCCAGCAGCTTGGGGACTGCGGGAGGTCAATCACCCCTCCACTTT
TRBJ2-3,TRBD1,TRBV25-1,13,.,CASGKTGADTQYF,TGTGCCAGCGGCAAGACAGGGGCAGATACGCAGTATTTT
TRBJ1-2,.,TRBV5-1,13,once,CASSGGSNYGYTF,TGCGCCAGCAGCGGCGGATCTAACTATGGCTACACCTTC